These 3 T cell receptor beta chains were sequenced from one sample in a study of OX40 agonist ivuxolimab in advanced cancers. TCRdb keeps only in-frame clones here, not all; method: immunoSEQ multiplex PCR. The table has around 66,000 clones, 75% to 90% seen once. This material consisted of CD4+ or CD8+ T cells sorted from blood, taken in a trial of the OX40 agonist ivuxolimab. The receptors derive from an adult with an advanced solid tumor such as melanoma, head and neck, liver or kidney cancer.

This chain connects TRBV5-1 to TRBJ2-7; weak D call: TRBD2 (5 bases). The germline V and J ends were trimmed by 4 bases and 3 bases, with 11 bases remaining between them. This CDR3 has 13 residues. Germline V CDR1 and CDR2: SGHRS, YFSETQ. CDR3 residues: CASSPSGDYEQYF. The CDR3 DNA reads TGCGCCAGCAGCCCATCCGGGGACTACGAGCAGTACTTC.

The chain carries TRBV2 and TRBJ1-1, with 9 nucleotides matching TRBD1. Trimming removed 4 bases from V and 3 bases from J; junction bases left unmatched: 3. The CDR3 is made up of 14 amino acids. In germline, CDR1 is SNHLY, CDR2 FYNNEI. The CDR3 coding sequence is TGTGCCAGCAGTGTAGGGACAGGGTACACTGAAGCTTTCTTT. Translation gives CASSVGTGYTEAFF.

This chain uses TRBV7-6 with TRBJ2-2, with 10 bases identical to TRBD2. J lost 1 base, V lost 5 bases, and 10 bases had no gene match. Looked up from germline, CDR1 is SGHVS and CDR2 is FNYEAQ. CDR3 length: 18 amino acids. The DNA for the CDR3 is TGTGCCAGCAGCCCAGGGGCTAGCGGGGGCCAGAACACCGGGGAGCTGTTTTTT. Its protein product is CASSPGASGGQNTGELFF.